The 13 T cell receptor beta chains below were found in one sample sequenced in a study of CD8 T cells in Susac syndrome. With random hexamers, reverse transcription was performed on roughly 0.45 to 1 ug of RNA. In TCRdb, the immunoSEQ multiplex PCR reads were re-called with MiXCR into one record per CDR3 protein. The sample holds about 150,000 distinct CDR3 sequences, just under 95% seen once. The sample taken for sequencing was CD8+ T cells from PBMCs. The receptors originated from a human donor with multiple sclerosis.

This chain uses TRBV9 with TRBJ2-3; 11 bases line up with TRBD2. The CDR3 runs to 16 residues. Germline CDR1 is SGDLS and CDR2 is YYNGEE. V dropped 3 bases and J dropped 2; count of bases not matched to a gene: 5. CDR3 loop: CASSGGTSGATDTQYF. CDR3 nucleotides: TGTGCCAGCAGCGGGGGGACTAGCGGAGCCACAGATACGCAGTATTTT.

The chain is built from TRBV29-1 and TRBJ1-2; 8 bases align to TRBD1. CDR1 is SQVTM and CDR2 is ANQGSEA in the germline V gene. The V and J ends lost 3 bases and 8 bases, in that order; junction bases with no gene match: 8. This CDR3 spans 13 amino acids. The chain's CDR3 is CSVDGQGAGGYTF. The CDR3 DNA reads TGCAGCGTTGACGGGCAGGGGGCGGGAGGCTACACCTTC. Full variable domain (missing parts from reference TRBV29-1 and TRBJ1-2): SAVISQKPSRDICQRGTSLTIQCQVDSQVTMMFWYRQQPGQSLTLIATANQGSEATYESGFVIDKFPISRPNLTFSTLTVSNMSPEDSSIYLCSVDGQGAGGYTFGSGTRLTVV.

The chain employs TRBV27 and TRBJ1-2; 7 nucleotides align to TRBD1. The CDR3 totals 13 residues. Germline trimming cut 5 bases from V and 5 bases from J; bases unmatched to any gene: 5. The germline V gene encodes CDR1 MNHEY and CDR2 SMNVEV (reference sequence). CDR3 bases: TGTGCCAGCAGTCCGGGACAGACTTATGGCTACACCTTC. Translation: CASSPGQTYGYTF.

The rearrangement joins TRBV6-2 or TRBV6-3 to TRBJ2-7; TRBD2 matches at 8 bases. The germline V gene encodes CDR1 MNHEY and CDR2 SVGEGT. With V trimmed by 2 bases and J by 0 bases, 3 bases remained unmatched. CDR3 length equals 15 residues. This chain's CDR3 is CASSYGGGTSYEQYF. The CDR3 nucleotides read TGTGCCAGCAGTTACGGCGGGGGGACCTCCTACGAGCAGTACTTC.

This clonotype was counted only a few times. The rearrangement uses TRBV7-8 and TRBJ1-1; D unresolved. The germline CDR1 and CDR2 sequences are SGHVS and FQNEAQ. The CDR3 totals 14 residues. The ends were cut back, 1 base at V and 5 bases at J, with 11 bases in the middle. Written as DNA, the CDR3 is TGTGCCAGCAGCTTAGGGGTCGGGAAGACTGAAGCTTTCTTT. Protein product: CASSLGVGKTEAFF.

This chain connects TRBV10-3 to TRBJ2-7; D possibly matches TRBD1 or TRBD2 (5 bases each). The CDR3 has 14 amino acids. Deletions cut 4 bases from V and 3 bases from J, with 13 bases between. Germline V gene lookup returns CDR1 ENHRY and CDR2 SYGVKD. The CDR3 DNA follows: TGTGCCATCAGTGGGGGCAGGGCGGGCTACGAGCAGTACTTC. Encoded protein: CAISGGRAGYEQYF.

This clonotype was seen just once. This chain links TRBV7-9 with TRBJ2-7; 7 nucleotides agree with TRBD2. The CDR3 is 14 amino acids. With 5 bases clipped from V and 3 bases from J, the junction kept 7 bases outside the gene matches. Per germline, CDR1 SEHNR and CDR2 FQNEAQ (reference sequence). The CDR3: CASSTRGRNYEQYF. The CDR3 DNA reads TGTGCCAGCAGCACCCGCGGGAGAAACTACGAGCAGTACTTC.

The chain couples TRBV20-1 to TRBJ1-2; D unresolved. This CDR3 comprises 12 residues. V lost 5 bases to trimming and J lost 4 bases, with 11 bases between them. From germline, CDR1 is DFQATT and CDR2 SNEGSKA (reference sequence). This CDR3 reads CSARRRGYGYTF. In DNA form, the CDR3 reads TGCAGTGCTCGTAGACGGGGCTATGGCTACACCTTC.

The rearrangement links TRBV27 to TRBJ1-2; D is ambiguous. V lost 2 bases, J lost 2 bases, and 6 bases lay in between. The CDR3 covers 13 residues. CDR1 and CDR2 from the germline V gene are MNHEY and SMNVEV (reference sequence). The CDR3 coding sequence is TGTGCCAGCAGTTTAGGCAGAAACTATGGCTACACCTTC. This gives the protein CASSLGRNYGYTF.

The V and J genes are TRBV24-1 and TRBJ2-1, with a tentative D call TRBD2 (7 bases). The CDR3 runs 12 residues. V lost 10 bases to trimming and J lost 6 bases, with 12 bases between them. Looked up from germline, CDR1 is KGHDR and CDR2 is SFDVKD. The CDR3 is CATEGGANEQFF. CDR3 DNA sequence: TGTGCCACGGAAGGGGGGGCCAATGAGCAGTTCTTC.

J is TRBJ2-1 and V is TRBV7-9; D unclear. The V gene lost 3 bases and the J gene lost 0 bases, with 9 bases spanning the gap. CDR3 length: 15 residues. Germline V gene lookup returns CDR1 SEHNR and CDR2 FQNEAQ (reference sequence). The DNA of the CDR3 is TGTGCCAGCAGCTTGCACGCCGACTCCTACAATGAGCAGTTCTTC. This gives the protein CASSLHADSYNEQFF.

This CDR3 is CAWSVGQNEQYF. The CDR3, as DNA: TGTGCCTGGAGTGTAGGACAGAACGAGCAGTACTTC. This sequence joins TRBV30 and TRBJ2-7; possibly TRBD1 for D (6 bases). V was cut by 0 bases and J by 5 bases, with 8 bases left in between. The length of the CDR3 is 12 residues. The germline V gene has CDR1 GTSNPN and CDR2 SVGIG (reference sequence).

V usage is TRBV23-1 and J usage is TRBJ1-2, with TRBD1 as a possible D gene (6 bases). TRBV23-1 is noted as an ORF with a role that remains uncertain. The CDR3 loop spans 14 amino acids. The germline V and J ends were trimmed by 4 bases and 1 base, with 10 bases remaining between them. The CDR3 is CASSRGHCNYGYTF. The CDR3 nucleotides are TGCGCCAGCAGTCGGGGACACTGTAACTATGGCTACACCTTC.